A single sample is the source of the 32 T cell receptor beta chains below, sequenced in a study of regulatory T cells in long-lasting Graves disease. Sample time point: newly diagnosed GD, antithyroid drugs for less than 3 months. The TCR library used RNA extracted from PBMCs. Libraries of TCR beta came from iRepertoire HTBI primers plus Arm-PCR of CDR3 regions. MiXCR, applied by TCRdb to the multiplex PCR reads, yields one record per CDR3 protein. The table has 450,000 to 700,000 distinct CDR3 sequences, 13% seen once. The data also belong to a second study, concerning T cells in Graves' hyperthyroidism and ophthalmopathy.

The specimen comprised peripheral blood mononuclear cells (PBMCs), sampled at new diagnosis, from a patient treated with antithyroid drugs. The receptors derive from a man aged 25-40 years with Graves disease.

Points on this clonotype: A read error may explain this, as a much larger clone is one base away. The chain combines TRBV20-1 with TRBJ2-7, with D maybe TRBD2 (7 bases). Germline V gives CDR1 DFQATT, CDR2 SNEGSKA (reference sequence). There are 14 residues in the CDR3. V was shortened by 4 bases and J by 7 bases, with 20 bases between the two germline ends. The DNA of the CDR3 is TGCAGTGCTATCAACAGGGAGGGGTACAATGAGCAGTACTTC. Translating gives CSAINREGYNEQYF.

This clonotype came up once. A read error is possible here, since a much larger clone lies one base away. This chain uses TRBV24-1 with TRBJ2-5; D is possibly TRBD1 (7 bases). Germline CDR1 KGHDR, CDR2 SFDVKD. This CDR3 is built from 15 residues. The chain's CDR3 is CATSDPTGEVETRYF. The CDR3 DNA reads TGTGCCACCAGTGACCCCACAGGGGAGGTGGAGACCCGGTACTTC.

The chain has TRBV18 and TRBJ2-7; no clear D gene. The V end lost 3 bases, the J end lost 3 bases, and 15 bases lay between the germline ends. This CDR3 spans 15 amino acids. The germline V gene encodes CDR1 KGHSH and CDR2 LQKENI. The CDR3 is CASSPLQMPDYEQYF. DNA of the CDR3: TGTGCCAGCTCACCCCTCCAGATGCCAGACTACGAGCAGTACTTC.

The chain recombines TRBV6-4 with TRBJ2-1; 7 nucleotides line up with TRBD2. Germline lookup yields CDR1 MRHNA and CDR2 SNTAGT. V lost 10 bases to trimming and J lost 5 bases; unmatched junction nucleotides: 14. This CDR3 is built from 15 residues. CDR3 sequence (DNA): TGTGCCACCTGCTACCGGAGGGGAGGGGACAATGAGCAGTTCTTC. Its protein product is CATCYRRGGDNEQFF.

This clonotype was seen at least ten times. Here the CDR3 DNA reads TGTGCCAGCAGCGAGAGACAGGGGAAAAACATTCAGTACTTC. Translating gives CASSERQGKNIQYF. The rearrangement links TRBV3-1 to TRBJ2-4; 8 bases align to TRBD1. The CDR3 sequence is 14 residues long. The germline gives CDR1 LGHDT, CDR2 YNNKEL (reference sequence). Trimming removed 5 bases from V and 4 bases from J; junction bases left unmatched: 4.

This clonotype was picked up many times. This chain joins TRBV2 and TRBJ1-5, with D unclear. CDR1 SNHLY and CDR2 FYNNEI come from the germline V gene. Trimming stripped 4 bases from V and 2 bases from J, with 9 bases between. The CDR3 spans 14 residues. The CDR3, as DNA: TGTGCCAGCAGTGCTAGGGCTGGCAATCAGCCCCAGCATTTT. It specifies CASSARAGNQPQHF.

V usage is TRBV2 and J usage is TRBJ2-7; D not certain. Per the germline V gene, CDR1 is SNHLY and CDR2 is FYNNEI. The V gene lost 7 bases and the J gene lost 0 bases, with 13 bases spanning the gap. The CDR3 runs to 14 residues. The CDR3 reads CASNPGISSYEQYF. Written as DNA, the CDR3 is TGTGCCAGCAACCCAGGTATTAGCTCCTACGAGCAGTACTTC. The full variable domain, in which reference TRBV2 and TRBJ2-7 provide the parts outside the CDR3, is EPEVTQTPSHQVTQMGQEVILRCVPISNHLYFYWYRQILGQKVEFLVSFYNNEISEKSEIFDDQFSVERPDGSNFTLKIRSTKLEDSAMYFCASNPGISSYEQYFGPGTRLTVT.

This clonotype was observed at least ten times. The J gene is TRBJ2-2, the V gene TRBV6-5; D not certain. CDR1 and CDR2 from the germline V gene are MNHEY and SVGAGI. CDR3 length: 16 residues. V lost 3 bases, J lost 2 bases, and 13 bases lay in between. CDR3 sequence reads: CASSYYSSLNTGELFF. The CDR3, as DNA: TGTGCCAGCAGTTATTATTCGTCCCTCAACACCGGGGAGCTGTTTTTT.

This clonotype was recorded at least ten times. This chain connects TRBV11-1 to TRBJ2-1; perhaps TRBD1 as D (5 bases). The CDR3 extends over 14 amino acids. V lost 1 base, J lost 13 bases, and 17 bases lay in between. Germline CDR1 is SGHAT and CDR2 is FQDESV (reference sequence). CDR3 DNA: TGTGCCAGCAGCTTAGTATCTTCAGGGCGATATCAGTTCTTC. Translated: CASSLVSSGRYQFF.

This clonotype was counted between two and nine times. The chain links TRBV29-1 to TRBJ2-3; D gene unclear. Looked up from germline, CDR1 is SQVTM and CDR2 is ANQGSEA. V dropped 5 bases and J dropped 0 bases, with 9 bases sitting between them. The CDR3 consists of 13 residues. CDR3 in DNA: TGCAGCGTTATGACGCGGAGCACAGATACGCAGTATTTT. The encoded protein is CSVMTRSTDTQYF.

The chain carries TRBV13 and TRBJ2-7; D is perhaps TRBD2 (7 bases). There are 17 residues in the CDR3. V was pared by 2 bases and J by 6 bases, with 23 bases between. The germline V gene encodes CDR1 PRHDT and CDR2 FYEKMQ (reference sequence). The CDR3 reads CASSLRGGGDGGGEQYF. Here the CDR3 DNA reads TGTGCCAGCAGCTTAAGGGGGGGAGGAGATGGGGGCGGCGAGCAGTACTTC. Full variable domain (missing parts from reference TRBV13 and TRBJ2-7): AAGVIQSPRHLIKEKRETATLKCYPIPRHDTVYWYQQGPGQDPQFLISFYEKMQSDKGSIPDRFSAQQFSDYHSELNMSSLELGDSALYFCASSLRGGGDGGGEQYFGPGTRLTVT.

This clonotype was counted many times. The CDR3 DNA is TGTGCCAGCAGGGGACTAGCGGACTACGAGCAGTACTTC. Protein product: CASRGLADYEQYF. This chain uses TRBV7-9 with TRBJ2-7, with 11 bases matching TRBD2. J lost 3 bases, V lost 6 bases, and 1 base had no gene match. CDR3 size: 13 residues. Germline-derived CDR1 and CDR2 are SEHNR and FQNEAQ (reference sequence).

Ten or more counts support this clonotype. V usage is TRBV7-9 and J usage is TRBJ1-6; D gene unclear. Germline V gene sequence: CDR1 SEHNR, CDR2 FQNEAQ (reference sequence). The CDR3 spans 13 residues. Trimming took 1 base from V and 8 from J, leaving 6 bases between them. Written as DNA, the CDR3 is TGTGCCAGCAGCTTAGAGGAGGATTCACCCCTCCACTTT. It yields the protein CASSLEEDSPLHF.

The chain uses TRBV30 and TRBJ1-1; D gene ambiguous. Trimming took 0 bases from V and 2 from J, leaving 16 bases between them. Germline CDR1 GTSNPN, CDR2 SVGIG (reference sequence). The CDR3 has 16 amino acids. CDR3 sequence reads: CAWSVRSGWPNTEAFF. In DNA form, the CDR3 reads TGTGCCTGGAGTGTTCGTTCCGGGTGGCCCAACACTGAAGCTTTCTTT.

This clonotype has a single count. V usage is TRBV7-9 and J usage is TRBJ1-2, with D hard to call. This CDR3 region has 13 residues. Germline CDR1 reads SEHNR; CDR2 reads FQNEAQ (reference sequence). The V gene lost 0 bases and the J gene lost 6 bases, with 8 bases spanning the gap. CDR3 in amino acids: CASSLALRDGYTF. The CDR3 nucleotides are TGTGCCAGCAGCTTAGCGCTTCGCGATGGCTACACCTTC.

This clonotype has more than one count but fewer than ten. The rearrangement joins TRBV20-1 to TRBJ2-7, with 7 bases identical to TRBD2. The length of the CDR3 is 14 residues. Losses at the gene ends were 5 bases for V and 0 bases for J; bases not matched to a gene: 7. Germline CDR1 DFQATT, CDR2 SNEGSKA (reference sequence). CDR3 loop: CSAPRAGSSYEQYF. The CDR3 coding sequence is TGCAGTGCTCCTCGAGCGGGGAGCTCCTACGAGCAGTACTTC.

The rearrangement joins TRBV20-1 to TRBJ2-3; 10 bases are a match to TRBD2. Per the germline V gene, CDR1 is DFQATT and CDR2 is SNEGSKA (reference sequence). Trimming cost V 3 bases and J 6 bases; bases outside gene matches: 6. The CDR3 is 14 amino acids. The CDR3 DNA reads TGCAGTGCTAGGGGGGGGACTAGCGATGATACGCAGTATTTT. Protein product: CSARGGTSDDTQYF.

CDR3 residues: CASSFDLARGSSPLHF. CDR3 nucleotides: TGCGCCAGCAGCTTTGACTTAGCGCGCGGGAGTTCACCCCTCCACTTT. The gene calls are TRBV5-1 and TRBJ1-6; D gene uncertain. Germline V gives CDR1 SGHRS, CDR2 YFSETQ. The CDR3 contains 16 residues. V was cut by 2 bases and J by 9 bases, with 18 bases left in between.

Many counts were recorded for this clonotype. This chain connects TRBV20-1 to TRBJ2-3, with D unclear. CDR1 and CDR2 (germline): DFQATT, SNEGSKA (reference sequence). The CDR3 consists of 13 residues. The V end was cut by 2 bases, the J end by 0 bases, with 6 bases between. The CDR3 spells CSARYPSTDTQYF. The CDR3 bases are TGCAGTGCTAGATACCCTAGCACAGATACGCAGTATTTT.

This clonotype was detected a few times. This sequence joins TRBV7-9 and TRBJ2-1; D possibly corresponds to TRBD2 (6 bases). The CDR3 is 13 amino acids. CDR1 and CDR2 from the germline V gene are SEHNR and FQNEAQ (reference sequence). CDR3 DNA: TGTGCAGAGAGAGGCGGGATCTACAATGAGCAGTTCTTC. Translating it yields CAERGGIYNEQFF.

The V gene is TRBV6-4, the J gene TRBJ1-1, with no clear D. The CDR3 is 14 residues long. Trimming left V 3 bases short and J 4 bases short, with 12 bases between. The germline V gene has CDR1 MRHNA and CDR2 SNTAGT. The CDR3 DNA sequence: TGTGCCAGCAGTGAGGCCGGTGGGCTCACTGAAGCTTTCTTT. Translating gives CASSEAGGLTEAFF.

The chain recombines TRBV29-1 with TRBJ2-7, with D perhaps matching TRBD2 (5 bases). Trimming left V 5 bases short and J 2 bases short, with 19 bases between. CDR1 is SQVTM and CDR2 is ANQGSEA in the germline V gene. The CDR3 spans 15 residues. The CDR3 nucleotides read TGCAGCGTTATCTTTGGACTGGGGAGCCCCTACGAGCAGTACTTC. Translation: CSVIFGLGSPYEQYF.

This clonotype was detected a few times. The chain joins TRBV18 to TRBJ1-1; a possible D gene is TRBD1 (5 bases). The V end lost 2 bases, the J end lost 6 bases, and 13 bases lay between the germline ends. The CDR3 length is 14 residues. From germline, CDR1 is KGHSH and CDR2 LQKENI. The CDR3 nucleotides read TGTGCCAGCTCACCAGGGGGTGCCTATGCTGAAGCTTTCTTT. Protein sequence: CASSPGGAYAEAFF. Looking up the rest from reference TRBV18 and TRBJ1-1 gives the full variable domain: NAGVMQNPRHLVRRRGQEARLRCSPMKGHSHVYWYRQLPEEGLKFMVYLQKENIIDESGMPKERFSAEFPKEGPSILRIQQVVRGDSAAYFCASSPGGAYAEAFFGQGTRLTVV.

This clonotype appeared a few times. The chain carries TRBV24-1 and TRBJ2-6; tentative D call: TRBD1 (6 bases). V was shortened by 9 bases and J by 0 bases, with 17 bases between the two germline ends. Germline V gene data show CDR1 as KGHDR and CDR2 as SFDVKD. The CDR3 extends over 17 amino acids. The CDR3 reads CATGGSQGSSGANVLTF. The CDR3 nucleotides are TGTGCCACCGGGGGCAGCCAGGGCAGCTCTGGGGCCAACGTCCTGACTTTC.

This chain connects TRBV5-1 to TRBJ2-3, with TRBD1 identical over 12 bases. The germline gives CDR1 SGHRS, CDR2 YFSETQ. CDR3 length: 16 residues. The J segment lost 4 bases and the V segment lost 4 bases, leaving 7 bases of the junction unmatched. CDR3 sequence (DNA): TGCGCCAGCAGCCGGGGACAGGGGGCGCGTGCAGATACGCAGTATTTT. Encoded protein: CASSRGQGARADTQYF.

The sample holds many counts of this clonotype. The V and J genes are TRBV5-1 and TRBJ2-7; no clear D. V dropped 0 bases and J dropped 3 bases, with 10 bases sitting between them. Germline V gives CDR1 SGHRS, CDR2 YFSETQ. The CDR3 has 14 residues. The CDR3 reads CASSLGGGRYEQYF. DNA for the CDR3: TGCGCCAGCAGCTTGGGGGGTGGCCGCTACGAGCAGTACTTC. Complete variable domain (other parts from reference TRBV5-1 and TRBJ2-7): KAGVTQTPRYLIKTRGQQVTLSCSPISGHRSVSWYQQTPGQGLQFLFEYFSETQRNKGNFPGRFSGRQFSNSRSEMNVSTLELGDSALYLCASSLGGGRYEQYFGPGTRLTVT.

This clonotype was counted many times. This chain connects TRBV11-2 to TRBJ2-1, with D perhaps being TRBD1 or TRBD2 (5 bases each). The CDR3 runs to 15 residues. The V gene lost 0 bases and the J gene lost 7 bases, with 13 bases spanning the gap. Germline V gives CDR1 SGHAT, CDR2 FQNNGV. CDR3 sequence reads: CASSLDQGRRNEQFF. CDR3 DNA: TGTGCCAGCAGCTTAGATCAGGGAAGGAGGAATGAGCAGTTCTTC.

This chain uses TRBV10-3 with TRBJ2-1, with 9 bases fitting TRBD2. CDR3 length: 16 amino acids. Germline assignment: CDR1 ENHRY and CDR2 SYGVKD. J was trimmed by 4 bases and V by 11 bases; bases with no gene match: 15. Here the CDR3 DNA reads TGTGCCTCGGCTGTCCTTAGCGGGAGCCGGTACAATGAGCAGTTCTTC. Translating gives CASAVLSGSRYNEQFF.

The J gene is TRBJ2-2, the V gene TRBV12-3 or TRBV12-4; 7 bases are a match to TRBD2. CDR3 length: 13 amino acids. The V gene end was trimmed by 6 bases and the J gene end by 10 bases; junction bases not matched to a gene: 8. In DNA form, the CDR3 reads TGTGCCAGCAGAGGACTAGTTGCCGAGGAGCTGTTTTTT. Translated: CASRGLVAEELFF.

At least ten counts were recorded for this clonotype. V and J are TRBV3-1 and TRBJ1-2; 9 bases line up with TRBD1. CDR1 and CDR2 (germline): LGHDT, YNNKEL (reference sequence). This CDR3 has 15 residues. The ends lost 4 bases at V and 2 bases at J; junction bases unmatched: 5. CDR3 nucleotides: TGTGCCAGCAGCCCGTGGACAGGGGAGAACTATGGCTACACCTTC. Its translation is CASSPWTGENYGYTF.

The chain employs TRBV9 and TRBJ2-5; D is unclear. Matching the DNA end better, TRBJ2-1 makes the J call doubtful. Looked up from germline, CDR1 is SGDLS and CDR2 is YYNGEE. The CDR3 loop spans 16 amino acids. The CDR3 nucleotides read TGTGCCAGCAGCGTAGGAGCCACTTTGGGCCACAATGAGCAGTTCTTC. Its translation is CASSVGATLGHNEQFF.

In its sample, this clonotype was seen many times. The chain joins TRBV20-1 to TRBJ2-1, with D perhaps assigned TRBD1 or TRBD2 (5 bases each). The V and J ends lost 0 bases and 7 bases respectively, with 16 bases between them. CDR1 DFQATT and CDR2 SNEGSKA come from the germline V gene (reference sequence). CDR3 size: 15 residues. The CDR3 DNA sequence: TGCAGTGCTAGAGATTGGGGGAGAGCAGGGAATGAGCAGTTCTTC. Translation: CSARDWGRAGNEQFF.